In its sample, the clone carrying this TCR beta chain was seen a few times. The data derive from a study of T-cell memory formation after mild COVID-19. From the 5' RACE reads, TCRdb called clonotypes with MiXCR, one entry per CDR3 protein. The sample lists more than 250,000 distinct CDR3 sequences, 16% seen once, with about a fifth in the top ten. The CDR3 has 14 amino acids. Trimming pared 4 bases from V and 0 bases from J, leaving 9 bases between. The gene calls are TRBV12-3 or TRBV12-4 and TRBJ1-1, with D maybe TRBD1 (5 bases). Material for sequencing was PBMCs or a T cell subset sorted from them (not recorded which). The TCR comes from a man younger than 30 who had mild COVID-19 (a few samples of this study predate the infection). Cell type and time point are not known. CDR3 in DNA: TGTGCCAGCAGTTGGAGAGGGGTGAACACTGAAGCTTTCTTT. Translation gives CASSWRGVNTEAFF.